Shown below are 7 T cell receptor beta chains from a single sample sequenced in a study of monozygotic twins with inflammatory bowel disease. Following a re-call of the 5' RACE reads, TCRdb has one entry per CDR3 protein and lacks DNA. This listing includes 300,000 to 450,000 distinct CDR3 sequences. Sequencing used blood. The receptor source for this set is a human donor with ulcerative colitis or Crohn's disease, or a healthy co-twin of an affected twin (not recorded which).

The rearrangement joins TRBV5-1 to TRBJ2-7. The germline V gene encodes CDR1 SGHRS and CDR2 YFSETQ. The CDR3 runs 15 residues. This chain's CDR3 is CASSHGMGDSYEQYF.

The chain uses TRBV7-3 and TRBJ2-7. The CDR3 extends over 13 amino acids. The germline V gene has CDR1 SGHTA and CDR2 FQGTGA. CDR3 sequence: CASSPMLGGEQYF.

The chain joins TRBV6-5 to TRBJ1-4. Germline-derived CDR1 and CDR2 are MNHEY and SVGAGI. There are 17 residues in the CDR3. CDR3 protein: CASSYLPMPKGYEKLFF.

The J gene is TRBJ1-5, the V gene TRBV5-5. The V gene's germline CDR1 is SGHKS and CDR2 YYEKEE (reference sequence). The CDR3 extends over 15 amino acids. CDR3 residues: CASSLAAHSNQPQHF.

V gene TRBV6-5 combines with J gene TRBJ2-7; TCRdb calls TRBD2, which cannot be checked without DNA. This CDR3 has 15 residues. The germline gives CDR1 MNHEY, CDR2 SVGAGI. CDR3 amino acids: CASSYQEGLAYEQYF.

This CDR3 reads CASQRDGVNQPQHF. The rearrangement links TRBV27 to TRBJ1-5. Germline V gene lookup returns CDR1 MNHEY and CDR2 SMNVEV (reference sequence). The length of the CDR3 is 14 residues.

The chain couples TRBV12-3 or TRBV12-4 to TRBJ2-2; TCRdb picks TRBD1, but there is no DNA to check that call. CDR3 size: 18 residues. The CDR3 spells CASSLQTLDRTNTGELFF.